This T cell receptor (beta chain) was sequenced for a study of blood T cell repertoires in COVID-19. Trimming cost V 3 bases and J 2 bases; bases outside gene matches: 8. Germline CDR1 KGHSH, CDR2 LQKENI. This CDR3 contains 16 residues. Data came from immunoSEQ multiplex PCR; TCRdb stores just in-frame clones and leaves some out. The sample includes about 62,000 clones, 76% seen only once; the top ten take around 6%. Input material: peripheral blood. This receptor was taken from a woman aged 45-60 years with active or convalescent COVID-19. The chain recombines TRBV18 with TRBJ2-3, with 7 bases matching TRBD1. CDR3 in DNA: TGTGCCAGCTCACCGACAGGGATACTAAACACAGATACGCAGTATTTT. The encoded protein is CASSPTGILNTDTQYF.